This T cell receptor beta chain emerged from a study of T cells in Graves' hyperthyroidism and ophthalmopathy. Authors of the study amplified TCR beta CDR3 regions from RNA transcripts. TCR CDR3 regions were first amplified by RT-PCR with HTBI primers. TCRdb independently ran MiXCR on the multiplex PCR reads; one entry per CDR3 protein. Counted here are about 290,000 distinct CDR3 sequences, about an eighth occurring once; the ten biggest clones make up approximately 8.6%. Findings of the study overall: Blood also showed most of the thyroid clonotypes that were expanded above 0.001.

This clonotype has a count of ten or more. Its antigen is currently unknown. Newly diagnosed hyperthyroidism patients aged 18 to 65 years had disease lasting under 2 months. This CDR3 has 13 residues. V lost 5 bases and J 11 bases, leaving 18 bases between the germline ends. Germline CDR1 and CDR2: MNHNS and SASEGT. This chain uses TRBV6-1 with TRBJ1-2; D unresolved. The source material was blood. This clonotype was obtained from a woman in her 30s with Graves' hyperthyroidism that later progressed to Graves' ophthalmopathy. CDR3 nucleotides: TGTGCCAGCAGTTTGGGTGCGGCGCGCCCGTACACCTTC. This sequence encodes CASSLGAARPYTF.